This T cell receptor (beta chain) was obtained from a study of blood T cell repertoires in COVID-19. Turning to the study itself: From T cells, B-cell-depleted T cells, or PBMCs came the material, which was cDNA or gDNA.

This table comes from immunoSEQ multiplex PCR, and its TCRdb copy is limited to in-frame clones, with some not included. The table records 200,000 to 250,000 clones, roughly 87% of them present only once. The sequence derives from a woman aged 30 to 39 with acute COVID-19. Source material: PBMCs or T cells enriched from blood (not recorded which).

CDR3 sequence reads: CASSWDSGTEAFF. The CDR3, as DNA: TGTGCCAGCAGTTGGGACAGCGGGACTGAAGCTTTCTTT. The V and J genes are TRBV12-3 or TRBV12-4 and TRBJ1-1; 7 bases line up with TRBD1. The CDR3 contains 13 residues. The V segment lost 4 bases and the J segment 5 bases; nucleotides outside the gene matches: 4.